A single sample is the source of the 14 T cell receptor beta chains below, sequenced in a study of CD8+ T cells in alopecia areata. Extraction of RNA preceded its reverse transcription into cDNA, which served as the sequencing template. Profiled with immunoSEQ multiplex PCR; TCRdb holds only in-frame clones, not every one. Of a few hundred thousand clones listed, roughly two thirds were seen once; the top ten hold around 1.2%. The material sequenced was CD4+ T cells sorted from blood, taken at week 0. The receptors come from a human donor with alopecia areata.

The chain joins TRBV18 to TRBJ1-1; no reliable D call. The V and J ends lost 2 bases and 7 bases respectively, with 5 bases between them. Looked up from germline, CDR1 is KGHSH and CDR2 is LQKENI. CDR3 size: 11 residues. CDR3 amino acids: CASSPGLEAFF. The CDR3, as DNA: TGTGCCAGCTCACCAGGTCTTGAAGCTTTCTTT.

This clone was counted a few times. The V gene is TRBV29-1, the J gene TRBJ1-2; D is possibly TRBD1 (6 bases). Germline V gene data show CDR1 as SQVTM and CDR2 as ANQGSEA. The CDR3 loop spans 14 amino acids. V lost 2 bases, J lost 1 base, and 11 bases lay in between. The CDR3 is CSVESGQSNYGYTF. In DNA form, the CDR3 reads TGCAGCGTTGAATCAGGACAGAGTAACTATGGCTACACCTTC.

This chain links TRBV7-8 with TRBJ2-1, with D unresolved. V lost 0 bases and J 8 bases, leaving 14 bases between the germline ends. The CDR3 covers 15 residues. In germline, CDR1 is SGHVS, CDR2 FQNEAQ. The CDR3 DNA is TGTGCCAGCAGCTTAGCCACAGCACCGCCTTATGAGCAGTTCTTC. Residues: CASSLATAPPYEQFF.

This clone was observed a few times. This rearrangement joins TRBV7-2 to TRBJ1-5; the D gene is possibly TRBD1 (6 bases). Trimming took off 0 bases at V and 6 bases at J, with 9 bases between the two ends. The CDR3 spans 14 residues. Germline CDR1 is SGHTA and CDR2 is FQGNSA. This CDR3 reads CASSLAGGGQPQHF. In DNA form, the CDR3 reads TGTGCCAGCAGCTTAGCAGGGGGTGGTCAGCCCCAGCATTTT.

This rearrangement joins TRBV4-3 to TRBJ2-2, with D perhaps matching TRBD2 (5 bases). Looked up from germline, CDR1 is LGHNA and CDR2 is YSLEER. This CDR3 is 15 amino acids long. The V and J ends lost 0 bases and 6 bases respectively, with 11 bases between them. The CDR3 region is CASSQDIGVPGELFF. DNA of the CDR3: TGCGCCAGCAGCCAAGATATCGGGGTCCCCGGGGAGCTGTTTTTT.

The CDR3 DNA reads TGTGCCAGCAGCCCGAAGGACAGGGGAGAGACCCAGTACTTC. This sequence encodes CASSPKDRGETQYF. The chain joins TRBV9 to TRBJ2-5; 9 positions agree with TRBD1. The CDR3 is made up of 14 amino acids. Germline values: CDR1 SGDLS, CDR2 YYNGEE. V lost 4 bases and J lost 4; bases outside the gene matches: 5.

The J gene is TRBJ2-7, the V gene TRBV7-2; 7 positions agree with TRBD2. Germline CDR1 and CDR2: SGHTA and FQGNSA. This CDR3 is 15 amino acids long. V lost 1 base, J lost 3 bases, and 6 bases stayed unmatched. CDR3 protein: CASSLGLAGYYEQYF. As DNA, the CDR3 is TGTGCCAGCAGCTTAGGGTTAGCGGGCTACTACGAGCAGTACTTC.

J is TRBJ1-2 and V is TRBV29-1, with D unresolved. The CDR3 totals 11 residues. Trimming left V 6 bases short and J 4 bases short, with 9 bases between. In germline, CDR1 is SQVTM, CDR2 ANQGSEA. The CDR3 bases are TGCAGCGTCTCGGGGAGCTATGGCTACACCTTC. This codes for CSVSGSYGYTF.

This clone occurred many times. The CDR3 reads CAISESTAVNTGELFF. CDR3 DNA: TGTGCCATCAGTGAGTCGACGGCCGTCAACACCGGGGAGCTGTTTTTT. The chain couples TRBV10-3 to TRBJ2-2; no clear D. There are 16 residues in the CDR3. Germline V gene lookup returns CDR1 ENHRY and CDR2 SYGVKD. The V end lost 0 bases, the J end lost 2 bases, and 10 bases lay between the germline ends.

The CDR3: CASSRDRGTDTEAFF. CDR3 DNA: TGCGCCAGCAGCCGGGACAGGGGAACGGACACTGAAGCTTTCTTT. The chain combines TRBV5-1 with TRBJ1-1, with 10 bases that match TRBD1. CDR1 is SGHRS and CDR2 is YFSETQ in the germline V gene. The CDR3 sequence is 15 residues long. Unmatched junction bases numbered 6, after V lost 4 bases and J lost 3 bases.

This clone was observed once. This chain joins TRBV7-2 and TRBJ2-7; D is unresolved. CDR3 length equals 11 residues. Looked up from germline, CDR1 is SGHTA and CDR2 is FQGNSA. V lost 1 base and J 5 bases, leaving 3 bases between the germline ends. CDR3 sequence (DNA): TGTGCCAGCAGCTTAGTCCACGAGCAGTACTTC. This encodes CASSLVHEQYF.

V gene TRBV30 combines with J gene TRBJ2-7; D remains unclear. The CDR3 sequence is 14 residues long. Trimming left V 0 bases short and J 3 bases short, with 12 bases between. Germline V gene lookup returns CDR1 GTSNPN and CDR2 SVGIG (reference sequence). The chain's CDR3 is CAWSVGRRDYEQYF. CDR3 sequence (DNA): TGTGCCTGGAGTGTAGGGCGGCGCGACTACGAGCAGTACTTC.

The CDR3 spells CASSLAAREQFF. Written as DNA, the CDR3 is TGTGCCAGCAGCTTAGCGGCTCGTGAGCAGTTCTTC. This sequence joins TRBV7-9 and TRBJ2-1; D uncertain. CDR3 length equals 12 residues. V was pared by 0 bases and J by 9 bases, with 6 bases between. Looked up from germline, CDR1 is SEHNR and CDR2 is FQNEAQ (reference sequence).

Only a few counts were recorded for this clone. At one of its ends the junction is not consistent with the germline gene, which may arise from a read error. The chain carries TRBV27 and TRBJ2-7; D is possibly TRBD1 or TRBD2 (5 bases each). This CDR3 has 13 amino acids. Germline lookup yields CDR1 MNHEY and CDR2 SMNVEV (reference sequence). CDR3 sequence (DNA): TGTGCCAGCAGTTCTTACACGAGGGGTCGGCTGCACTTC. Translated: CASSSYTRGRLHF.